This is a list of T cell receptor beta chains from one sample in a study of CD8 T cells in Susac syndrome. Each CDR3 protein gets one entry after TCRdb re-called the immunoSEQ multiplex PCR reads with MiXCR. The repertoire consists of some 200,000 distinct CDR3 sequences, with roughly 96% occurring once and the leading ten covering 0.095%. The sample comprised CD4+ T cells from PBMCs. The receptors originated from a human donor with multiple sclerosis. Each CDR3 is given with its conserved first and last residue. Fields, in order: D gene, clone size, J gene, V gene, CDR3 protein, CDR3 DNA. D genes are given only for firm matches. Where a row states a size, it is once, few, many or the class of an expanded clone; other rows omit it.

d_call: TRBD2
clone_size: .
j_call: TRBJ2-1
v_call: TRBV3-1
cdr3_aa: CASSQDTSGRSEQFF
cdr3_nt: TGTGCCAGCAGCCAAGATACTAGCGGGAGGTCTGAGCAGTTCTTC

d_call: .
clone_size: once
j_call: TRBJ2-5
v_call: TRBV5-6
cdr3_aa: CASSLFGSQETQYF
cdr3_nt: TGTGCCAGCAGCTTGTTTGGTTCCCAAGAGACCCAGTACTTC

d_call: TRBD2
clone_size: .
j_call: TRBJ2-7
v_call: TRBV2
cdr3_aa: CASSDGTSGSYEQYF
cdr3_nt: TGTGCCAGCAGCGATGGGACTAGCGGGAGCTACGAGCAGTACTTC

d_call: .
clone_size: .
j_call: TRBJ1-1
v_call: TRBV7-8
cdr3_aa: CASSLAQRVPNTEAFF
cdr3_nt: TGTGCCAGCAGCTTAGCGCAGAGGGTACCGAACACTGAAGCTTTCTTT

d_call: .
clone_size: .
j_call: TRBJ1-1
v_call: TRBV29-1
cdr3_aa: CSAGRGAEGTEAFF
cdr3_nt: TGCAGCGCCGGGAGAGGCGCGGAAGGCACTGAAGCTTTCTTT

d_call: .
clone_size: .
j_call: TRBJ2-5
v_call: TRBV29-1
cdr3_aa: CSVEGEETQYF
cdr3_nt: TGCAGCGTTGAGGGGGAAGAGACCCAGTACTTC

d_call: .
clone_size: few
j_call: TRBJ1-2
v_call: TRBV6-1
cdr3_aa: CASRPRTVANYGYTF
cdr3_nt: TGTGCCAGCAGACCCCGGACAGTGGCCAACTATGGCTACACCTTC

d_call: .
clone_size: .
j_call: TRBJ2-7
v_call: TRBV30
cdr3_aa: CASGGASAQSYEQYF
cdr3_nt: TGTGCCTCTGGTGGGGCTAGCGCCCAATCCTACGAGCAGTACTTC

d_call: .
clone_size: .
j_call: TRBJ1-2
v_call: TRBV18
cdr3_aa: CASSSGTEANGYTF
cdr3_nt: TGTGCCAGCTCATCCGGGACGGAAGCCAATGGCTACACCTTC

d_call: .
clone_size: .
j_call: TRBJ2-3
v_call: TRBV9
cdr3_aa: CASSVLGGQGRRDTQYF
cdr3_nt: TGTGCCAGCAGCGTACTAGGCGGGCAGGGGCGACGAGATACGCAGTATTTT

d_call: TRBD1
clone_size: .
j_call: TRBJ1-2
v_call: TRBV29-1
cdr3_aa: CSDRTGVGYTF
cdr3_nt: TGCAGCGATAGGACAGGGGTTGGCTACACCTTC